This T cell receptor (beta chain) originates from a study of lymphopenia after photon versus proton radiotherapy. Study-wide points: After lymphocyte nadir, photon-treated repertoires showed oligoclonal expansion, especially CD8+ Temra.

Comment on this clone: As yet, its antigen is unknown.

Clones were sequenced by immunoSEQ multiplex PCR, and TCRdb holds only the in-frame ones, with some missing. Of about 30,000 clones listed, 85% to 90% are singletons. Per the germline V gene, CDR1 is MNHEY and CDR2 is SVGAGI. The CDR3 totals 15 residues. Deletions cut 4 bases from V and 0 bases from J, with 11 bases between. The sample in question was peripheral blood, obtained from a patient treated with photon-based radiotherapy. This receptor was obtained from a woman between 50 and 59 years old with pancreatic cancer. The rearrangement links TRBV6-5 to TRBJ2-3; D is unresolved. CDR3 protein: CASSFQSLSTDTQYF. CDR3 in DNA: TGTGCCAGCAGTTTCCAGTCCCTTAGCACAGATACGCAGTATTTT.